The clone carrying this T cell receptor beta chain is medium-sized by share. The CDR3 is 16 residues long. The V gene lost 3 bases and the J gene lost 8 bases, with 20 bases spanning the gap. CDR1 and CDR2 (germline): MDHEN, SYDVKM. This sample is part of a study of circulating CD8 cells and anti-PD-1 response in melanoma. The QIAseq Immune Repertoire TCR panel built the libraries from approximately 16 ng of total RNA. TCRdb re-called the reads through MiXCR, storing one row per CDR3 protein. The profile shows 1,500 to 2,000 distinct CDR3 sequences, less than 8% of them singletons. From live CD3+CD8+TCRalphabeta+ cells, four PD-1 and/or TIGIT subsets were sorted.

The sample in question was CD8+ T cells from PBMCs, obtained at baseline or after one month of anti-PD-1 therapy (not recorded which). This chain uses TRBV28 with TRBJ2-1; either TRBD1 or TRBD2 may supply D (5 bases each). The sequence was obtained from a human donor with melanoma. CDR3 in DNA: TGTGCCAGCAGTTTCTCGGCAGGGAGTAATGAAGATGAGCAGTTCTTC. It encodes CASSFSAGSNEDEQFF.